This T cell receptor beta chain was profiled in a study of beta chain features in type 1 diabetes. Germline assignment: CDR1 SGDLS and CDR2 YYNGEE. The ends were cut back, 4 bases at V and 2 bases at J, with 13 bases in the middle. The CDR3 covers 14 residues. Donors contributed one heparinised blood draw apiece, averaging about 110 mL. Isolated RNA was reverse transcribed in full, so expressed TCRB transcripts were sequenced. Profiling relied on immunoSEQ multiplex PCR, and the TCRdb table lists in-frame clones only, not all of them. The data show about 930,000 clones, around a sixth seen once. Study-level points and caveats: The question of HLA type influencing TCRB rearrangement was one that remained unresolved here. Among patients with Type 1 diabetes, TCRB CDR3s were moderately but significantly shorter in every one of the four CD4+ subsets.

This clone was detected a few times. What it recognizes is unknown. The TCR originated in a woman younger than 30 in good health. This chain uses TRBV9 with TRBJ2-7; D is ambiguous. What was sequenced was naive CD4+ T cells from blood. CDR3 loop: CASSPHAAAYEQYF. The CDR3 DNA sequence: TGTGCCAGCAGCCCCCACGCTGCCGCCTACGAGCAGTACTTC.